This passage covers 21 T cell receptor beta chains from one sample sequenced in a study of cytomegalovirus exposure and HLA in healthy donors. In the PCR, 60 Vbeta and 13 Jbeta primers were used. TCRdb's copy holds only in-frame clones and misses some; the assay was immunoSEQ multiplex PCR. The repertoire holds around 150,000 clones, with approximately 80% as singletons. Input material: PBMCs. The source is a man aged 50-59 years in good health and CMV-seropositive.

The chain has TRBV7-9 and TRBJ2-7, with 7 bases that match TRBD1. CDR3 length: 14 residues. Trimming took 5 bases from V and 5 from J; bases not matched to a gene: 9. Germline CDR1 and CDR2: SEHNR and FQNEAQ (reference sequence). The CDR3 coding sequence is TGTGCCAGCAGCCAGACAGGGAGAGGCCACGAGCAGTACTTC. Amino acid sequence: CASSQTGRGHEQYF.

This clone was observed a handful of times. The CDR3 region is CASSQLAGPWNEQFF. In nucleotides, the CDR3 is TGTGCCAGCAGCCAGCTTGCGGGGCCCTGGAATGAGCAGTTCTTC. The gene calls are TRBV6-4 and TRBJ2-1, with a weak D call TRBD2 (6 bases). CDR3 size: 15 residues. Germline CDR1 reads MRHNA; CDR2 reads SNTAGT. Trimming cost V 6 bases and J 7 bases, with 19 bases left between them.

This clone was detected once. The rearrangement joins TRBV15 to TRBJ1-4; unclear D gene. Trimming removed 2 bases at V and 0 bases at J, with 4 bases between. Germline-derived CDR1 and CDR2 are LNHNV and YYDKDF (reference sequence). The CDR3 runs 14 residues. In nucleotides, the CDR3 is TGTGCCACCAGCAGACCTCCAACTAATGAAAAACTGTTTTTT. Translating gives CATSRPPTNEKLFF.

V and J are TRBV7-2 and TRBJ2-2; possible D gene TRBD1, 5 bases. Germline-derived CDR1 and CDR2 are SGHTA and FQGNSA. Trimming stripped 5 bases from V and 0 bases from J, with 13 bases between. The CDR3 is 16 amino acids. The DNA for the CDR3 is TGTGCCAGCAGCGGGTGGGGCCGTACGAACACCGGGGAGCTGTTTTTT. Translated, it gives CASSGWGRTNTGELFF.

The chain couples TRBV19 to TRBJ1-2; TRBD1 agrees at 7 bases. The germline V gene encodes CDR1 LNHDA and CDR2 SQIVND (reference sequence). The CDR3 has 14 residues. After removal of 3 bases from V and 7 bases from J, the junction contained 8 bases not matched to a gene. In DNA form, the CDR3 reads TGTGCCAGTAGTATGGCCAGGGGGTTTGGTGGCTACACCTTC. Amino acid sequence: CASSMARGFGGYTF.

The chain uses TRBV19 and TRBJ1-4; tentative D call: TRBD1 (5 bases). The CDR3 runs to 14 residues. Germline values: CDR1 LNHDA, CDR2 SQIVND (reference sequence). Trimming took 5 bases from V and 8 from J, leaving 15 bases between them. For the CDR3, the DNA is TGTGCCAGTAGTGACAGTAATGGGAAGGAAAAACTGTTTTTT. This translates into CASSDSNGKEKLFF.

The chain uses TRBV4-1 and TRBJ2-3; no clear D gene. The CDR3 runs to 14 residues. Trimming cost V 6 bases and J 0 bases, with 10 bases left between them. CDR1 and CDR2 (germline): MGHRA, YSYEKL. The CDR3 is CASSVGSSTDTQYF. CDR3 sequence (DNA): TGCGCCAGCAGTGTGGGCAGTAGCACAGATACGCAGTATTTT.

In this sample, this clone turned up once. The chain employs TRBV5-5 and TRBJ1-4; D is unresolved. The CDR3 length is 15 residues. Trimming shortened V by 4 bases and J by 3 bases, and 13 bases separated the two germline ends. Germline V CDR1 and CDR2: SGHKS, YYEKEE (reference sequence). This CDR3 is CASSQPRGANEKLFF. The CDR3 nucleotides read TGTGCCAGCAGCCAGCCTAGAGGAGCTAATGAAAAACTGTTTTTT.

The gene calls are TRBV21-1 and TRBJ1-5; the DNA was not used to check the table's D call, TRBD1. TRBV21-1 is given as a pseudogene. CDR3 length: 19 residues. CDR3: CASSIRQFSKGYSNQPQHF. The CDR3 coding sequence is TGTGCCAGCAGCATCAGACAGTTCTCAAAGGGGTATAGCAATCAGCCCCAGCATTTT.

The chain employs TRBV5-1 and TRBJ1-3, with TRBD1 matching 8 bases. Losses at the gene ends were 4 bases for V and 0 bases for J; bases not matched to a gene: 6. This CDR3 comprises 16 residues. Germline V CDR1 and CDR2: SGHRS, YFSETQ. Here the CDR3 reads CASSTGQGHSGNTIYF. In nucleotides, the CDR3 is TGCGCCAGCAGCACTGGACAGGGTCACTCTGGAAACACCATATATTTT.

The chain joins TRBV9 to TRBJ1-5; 9 bases line up with TRBD1. V trimming: 1 base; J trimming: 1 base; junction bases outside the gene matches: 6. The CDR3 runs to 17 residues. The germline CDR1 and CDR2 sequences are SGDLS and YYNGEE. The CDR3 region has the DNA TGTGCCAGCAGCGTAATAACGGACAGGGGAAGCAATCAGCCCCAGCATTTT. Its protein is CASSVITDRGSNQPQHF.

The genes are TRBV4-2 and TRBJ2-1; weak D call: TRBD1 (6 bases). The CDR3 is 15 amino acids. The V gene lost 0 bases and the J gene lost 2 bases, with 8 bases spanning the gap. Germline V lookup: CDR1 LGHNA, CDR2 YNFKEQ. CDR3 coding DNA: TGTGCCAGCAGCCAAGACAGGGGTACCTACAATGAGCAGTTCTTC. It specifies CASSQDRGTYNEQFF.

The chain joins TRBV5-4 to TRBJ2-1, with 8 bases identical to TRBD2. With 4 bases clipped from V and 4 bases from J, the junction kept 10 bases outside the gene matches. CDR1 is SGHNT and CDR2 is YYREEE in the germline V gene (reference sequence). The CDR3 is made up of 16 amino acids. In DNA form, the CDR3 reads TGTGCCAGCAGCCGGGGGGCCGGGGGGGCTTACAATGAGCAGTTCTTC. Translating it yields CASSRGAGGAYNEQFF.

This sequence joins TRBV28 and TRBJ1-1, with a weak D call TRBD1 (5 bases). The CDR3 loop spans 12 amino acids. CDR1 is MDHEN, CDR2 SYDVKM, per germline. Trimming took off 1 base at V and 8 bases at J, with 8 bases between the two ends. Written as DNA, the CDR3 is TGTGCCAGCAGTTTATACCAGGGAGAAGCTTTCTTT. This translates into CASSLYQGEAFF.

The chain carries TRBV19 and TRBJ2-4; D is possibly TRBD1 (6 bases). CDR3 length: 13 residues. In germline, CDR1 is LNHDA, CDR2 SQIVND (reference sequence). Trimming stripped 5 bases from V and 6 bases from J, with 11 bases between. The CDR3 spells CASSQGRANIQYF. The CDR3 DNA reads as TGTGCCAGTAGTCAGGGGCGCGCAAACATTCAGTACTTC.

This clone was observed a single time. The V gene is TRBV7-2, the J gene TRBJ2-5; maybe TRBD1 (7 bases). V was shortened by 6 bases and J by 2 bases, with 10 bases between the two germline ends. The CDR3 is 13 amino acids. Germline CDR1 SGHTA, CDR2 FQGNSA. CDR3 coding DNA: TGTGCCAGCAGGGAGGGACAGCAAGAGACCCAGTACTTC. Encoded protein: CASREGQQETQYF. Full variable domain (remainder filled in from reference TRBV7-2 and TRBJ2-5): GAGVSQSPSNKVTEKGKDVELRCDPISGHTALYWYRQSLGQGLEFLIYFQGNSAPDKSGLPSDRFSAERTGGSVSTLTIQRTQQEDSAVYLCASREGQQETQYFGPGTRLLVL.

This sequence joins TRBV5-1 and TRBJ2-4; 7 bases are shared with TRBD2. J lost 6 bases, V lost 4 bases, and 7 bases had no gene match. Germline assignment: CDR1 SGHRS and CDR2 YFSETQ. The CDR3 spans 14 residues. The CDR3 loop is CASSNGLEGNIQYF. DNA for the CDR3: TGCGCCAGCAGCAACGGACTAGAAGGAAACATTCAGTACTTC. The full variable domain, its missing parts supplied by reference TRBV5-1 and TRBJ2-4, is KAGVTQTPRYLIKTRGQQVTLSCSPISGHRSVSWYQQTPGQGLQFLFEYFSETQRNKGNFPGRFSGRQFSNSRSEMNVSTLELGDSALYLCASSNGLEGNIQYFGAGTRLSVL.

The CDR3 here is CASSATGGNQQYF. In nucleotides, the CDR3 is TGTGCCAGCAGTGCTACGGGCGGGAACCAGCAGTACTTC. The chain has TRBV6-4 and TRBJ2-7; perhaps TRBD2 as D (6 bases). V was shortened by 4 bases and J by 8 bases, with 15 bases between the two germline ends. In germline, CDR1 is MRHNA, CDR2 SNTAGT. The CDR3 has 13 residues.

This clone has more than one count but fewer than ten. V gene TRBV2 combines with J gene TRBJ1-6; weak D call: TRBD1 (5 bases). V was clipped by 4 bases and J by 4 bases, with 14 bases between them. Germline assignment: CDR1 SNHLY and CDR2 FYNNEI. The CDR3 has 16 residues. CDR3 coding DNA: TGTGCCAGCAGTGCGGACACAGATTTTTATAATTCACCCCTCCACTTT. Its protein is CASSADTDFYNSPLHF.

The rearrangement joins TRBV10-1 to TRBJ2-5, with a weak D call TRBD1 (7 bases). Trimming stripped 4 bases from V and 4 bases from J, with 16 bases between. The germline CDR1 and CDR2 sequences are WNHNN and SYGVQD (reference sequence). This CDR3 has 15 amino acids. CDR3 loop: CASSVGGTVGETQYF. CDR3 bases: TGCGCCAGCAGTGTAGGGGGGACAGTTGGAGAGACCCAGTACTTC.

The chain recombines TRBV5-1 with TRBJ2-7; D not resolved. Germline lookup yields CDR1 SGHRS and CDR2 YFSETQ. V was cut by 4 bases and J by 7 bases, with 12 bases left in between. The CDR3 has 12 amino acids. CDR3 nucleotides: TGCGCCAGCAGCCATCCCCCGGGTGAGCAGTACTTC. It codes for CASSHPPGEQYF.